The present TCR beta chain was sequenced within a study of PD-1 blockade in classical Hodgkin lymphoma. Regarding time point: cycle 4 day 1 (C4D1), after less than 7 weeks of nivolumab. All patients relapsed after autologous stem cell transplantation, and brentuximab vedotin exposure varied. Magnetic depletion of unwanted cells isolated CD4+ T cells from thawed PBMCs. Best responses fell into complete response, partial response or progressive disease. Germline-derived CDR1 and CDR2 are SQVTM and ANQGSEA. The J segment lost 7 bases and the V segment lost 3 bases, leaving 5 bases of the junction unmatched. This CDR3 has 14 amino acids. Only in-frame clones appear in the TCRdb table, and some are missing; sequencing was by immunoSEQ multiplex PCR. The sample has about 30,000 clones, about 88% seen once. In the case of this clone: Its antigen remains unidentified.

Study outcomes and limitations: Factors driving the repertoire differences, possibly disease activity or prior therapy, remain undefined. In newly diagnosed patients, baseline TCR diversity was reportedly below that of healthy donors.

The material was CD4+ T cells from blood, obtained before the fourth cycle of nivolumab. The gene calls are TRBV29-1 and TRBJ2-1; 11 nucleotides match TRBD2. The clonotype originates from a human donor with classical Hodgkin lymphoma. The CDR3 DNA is TGCAGCGTTGATTCGGCTAGCGGGAGGAATGAGCAGTTCTTC. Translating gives CSVDSASGRNEQFF.